This T cell receptor beta chain emerged from a study of blood T cell repertoires in COVID-19. Study background: The origin of the acute and convalescent COVID-19 samples was the United States, Italy and Spain. The cDNA or gDNA used as material had been derived from T cells, B-cell-depleted T cells, or PBMCs.

The CDR3 totals 16 residues. Germline CDR1 reads MNHEY; CDR2 reads SVGAGI. V was pared by 2 bases and J by 4 bases, with 12 bases between. Participants' own reports of clinical history determined their cohort assignment. In the authors' workflow: Amplified reference gene primers provided the basis for estimating nucleated cell counts. The method was immunoSEQ multiplex PCR; TCRdb's version includes in-frame clones alone and lacks a portion of them. The V and J calls and clone size are taken from that table; D and trimming were inferred from the DNA. The sample has hundreds of thousands of clones, around 88% seen once. This clone was seen once.

The sample taken for sequencing was PBMCs or T cells enriched from blood (not recorded which). The TCR originated in a woman aged 50 to 60 who had recovered from COVID-19. The J gene is TRBJ1-6, the V gene TRBV6-5, with D possibly matching TRBD1 (6 bases). The CDR3 nucleotides are TGTGCCAGCAGTTACGGGGGCAGGACGTATAATTCACCCCTCCACTTT. Protein: CASSYGGRTYNSPLHF.